The T cell receptor beta chain under discussion was sequenced for a study of CD8 T cells in Susac syndrome. The table lists this clonotype with a count of one. RNA was extracted with the RNeasy kit, and a quantity of roughly 0.45 to 1 ug was reverse transcribed using random hexamers. The amplification used immunoSEQ multiplex PCR on TCR beta CDR3; it spanned 54 Vbeta and 13 Jbeta. TCRdb re-called the immunoSEQ multiplex PCR reads through MiXCR, storing one row per CDR3 protein. The profile shows a few hundred thousand distinct CDR3 sequences, around 83% of them singletons. Deletions cut 8 bases from V and 7 bases from J, with 16 bases between. CDR3 size: 13 residues. The authors carried out high-throughput sequencing of TCR beta. They applied it to CD8+ and CD4+ T cells obtained from blood.

The sequenced material came from CD8+ T cells from PBMCs. This TCR came from a human donor with multiple sclerosis. V and J are TRBV12-3 or TRBV12-4 and TRBJ2-3, with D maybe TRBD1 (6 bases). The CDR3 region is CASLDREQHTQYF. Here the CDR3 DNA reads TGTGCCAGCCTGGACAGAGAACAGCATACGCAGTATTTT.